This section outlines one T cell receptor (beta chain) sequence together with its context. The entry originates in a study of shared clonotypes between healthy human individuals. Genomic DNA from each subset was divided evenly over several immunoSEQ plates. 200 ng DNA, tens of thousands of T cell genomes, went into each sorted-subset replicate PCR. Sequenced by immunoSEQ multiplex PCR; TCRdb stores in-frame clones only, minus some. There are approximately 95,000 clones in the sample; less than 80% occur only once, and around 41% lies in the top ten. The trim removed 1 base at V and 7 bases at J, leaving 3 bases unmatched. The CDR3 length is 14 residues. The germline gives CDR1 SQVTM, CDR2 ANQGSEA.

What was sequenced was memory CD8+ T cells sorted from blood. Specified subset: CD45RO+ cells pooled with CCR7-negative TemRA cells. The V gene is TRBV29-1, the J gene TRBJ2-1; 11 bases are a match to TRBD2. The origin of this receptor is a man under 40 in good health. CDR3 sequence reads: CSVEGTSGSNEQFF. As DNA, the CDR3 is TGCAGCGTTGAAGGGACTAGCGGGTCAAATGAGCAGTTCTTC.